These 19 T cell receptor beta chains came from one sample sequenced in a study of T cell changes during pregnancy in multiple sclerosis. Clones were sequenced by immunoSEQ multiplex PCR, and TCRdb holds only the in-frame ones, with some missing. The profile shows tens of thousands of clones, 92% of them singletons. The input for sequencing was peripheral blood, taken in the first trimester of pregnancy. The source of these receptors is a female donor with multiple sclerosis, enrolled in a pregnancy study.

J is TRBJ1-5 and V is TRBV2; D uncertain. V lost 6 bases to trimming and J lost 0 bases, with 9 bases between them. CDR3 length equals 14 residues. Per the germline V gene, CDR1 is SNHLY and CDR2 is FYNNEI. The DNA for the CDR3 is TGTGCCAGCAGCCGGGTTTATAGCAATCAGCCCCAGCATTTT. Residues: CASSRVYSNQPQHF.

This clone was found once. The V gene is TRBV7-6, the J gene TRBJ2-2; a weak D match, TRBD2 (6 bases). Germline V gene sequence: CDR1 SGHVS, CDR2 FNYEAQ. V lost 2 bases to trimming and J lost 3 bases, with 7 bases between them. This CDR3 region has 14 residues. DNA for the CDR3: TGTGCCAGCAGCTTATCGGGGGACACCGGGGAGCTGTTTTTT. Translation gives CASSLSGDTGELFF. Complete variable domain (other parts from reference TRBV7-6 and TRBJ2-2): GAGVSQSPRYKVTKRGQDVALRCDPISGHVSLYWYRQALGQGPEFLTYFNYEAQQDKSGLPNDRFSAERPEGSISTLTIQRTEQRDSAMYRCASSLSGDTGELFFGEGSRLTVL.

The chain employs TRBV5-6 and TRBJ2-7; D not certain. Trimming pared 0 bases from V and 1 base from J, leaving 2 bases between. The CDR3 totals 12 residues. In germline, CDR1 is SGHDT, CDR2 YYEEEE. DNA for the CDR3: TGTGCCAGCAGCTTGGTATCCTACGAGCAGTACTTC. Protein sequence: CASSLVSYEQYF.

The V and J genes are TRBV19 and TRBJ1-5; D might be TRBD1 (5 bases). The germline CDR1 and CDR2 sequences are LNHDA and SQIVND (reference sequence). The CDR3 has 13 amino acids. The V gene lost 10 bases and the J gene lost 7 bases, with 17 bases spanning the gap. The CDR3 DNA follows: TGTGCCACCCAGGGCTGGGAAGAGCAGCCCCAGCATTTT. It encodes CATQGWEEQPQHF.

CDR3 in DNA: TGTGCCAGTAGTATAGAAGGGGTAGGGTTTAGCACTGAAGCTTTCTTT. Its translation is CASSIEGVGFSTEAFF. The chain recombines TRBV19 with TRBJ1-1; the D gene is possibly TRBD1 (5 bases). The CDR3 runs 16 residues. The ends were cut back, 0 bases at V and 4 bases at J, with 15 bases in the middle. The V gene's germline CDR1 is LNHDA and CDR2 SQIVND (reference sequence).

The V call is TRBV2, the J call TRBJ1-6; perhaps TRBD1 as D (6 bases). V lost 3 bases, J lost 9 bases, and 15 bases lay in between. The CDR3 has 15 residues. CDR1 SNHLY and CDR2 FYNNEI come from the germline V gene. Here the CDR3 reads CASSDPRNRVSPLHF. As DNA, the CDR3 is TGTGCCAGCAGTGATCCAAGAAACAGGGTTTCACCCCTCCACTTT. Full variable domain (outside the CDR3, taken from reference TRBV2 and TRBJ1-6): EPEVTQTPSHQVTQMGQEVILRCVPISNHLYFYWYRQILGQKVEFLVSFYNNEISEKSEIFDDQFSVERPDGSNFTLKIRSTKLEDSAMYFCASSDPRNRVSPLHFGNGTRLTVT.

The chain uses TRBV4-1 and TRBJ2-1; a possible D gene is TRBD2 (5 bases). Trimming removed 0 bases from V and 1 base from J, with 13 bases in between. This CDR3 comprises 17 residues. Germline CDR1 MGHRA, CDR2 YSYEKL. CDR3 nucleotide sequence: TGCGCCAGCAGCCAAGATGTGACGGGGTTGTCCTACAATGAGCAGTTCTTC. Amino acids: CASSQDVTGLSYNEQFF.

Comment on this clone: An end of the junction differs from the germline gene, which may be a read error. This chain uses TRBV19 with TRBJ2-2; 14 nucleotides agree with TRBD2. The CDR3 contains 13 residues. Germline CDR1 reads LNHDA; CDR2 reads SQIVND (reference sequence). The CDR3 reads CASSVGLAGGLFF. In DNA, the CDR3 is TGTGCCAGTAGTGTAGGACTAGCGGGGGGGCTGTTTTTT.

The chain recombines TRBV5-1 with TRBJ2-3; 9 bases are a match to TRBD2. V trimming: 3 bases; J trimming: 4 bases; junction bases outside the gene matches: 6. The CDR3 extends over 15 amino acids. Germline-derived CDR1 and CDR2 are SGHRS and YFSETQ. CDR3 sequence reads: CASSWLAGRADTQYF. DNA of the CDR3: TGCGCCAGCAGCTGGCTAGCGGGGAGGGCAGATACGCAGTATTTT. The whole variable domain, filled in from reference TRBV5-1 and TRBJ2-3, reads KAGVTQTPRYLIKTRGQQVTLSCSPISGHRSVSWYQQTPGQGLQFLFEYFSETQRNKGNFPGRFSGRQFSNSRSEMNVSTLELGDSALYLCASSWLAGRADTQYFGPGTRLTVL.

This sequence joins TRBV7-2 and TRBJ1-2, with D unresolved. V gave up 7 bases and J gave up 8 bases, with 14 bases separating them. Germline lookup yields CDR1 SGHTA and CDR2 FQGNSA. This CDR3 is 12 amino acids long. CDR3 in amino acids: CASTGPLRGYTF. The DNA of the CDR3 is TGTGCCAGCACCGGCCCACTGCGGGGCTACACCTTC. Supplemented by reference TRBV7-2 and TRBJ1-2, the full variable domain reads GAGVSQSPSNKVTEKGKDVELRCDPISGHTALYWYRQSLGQGLEFLIYFQGNSAPDKSGLPSDRFSAERTGGSVSTLTIQRTQQEDSAVYLCASTGPLRGYTFGSGTRLTVV.

The gene calls are TRBV7-8 and TRBJ1-3, with D possibly matching TRBD1 (5 bases). The CDR3 sequence is 14 residues long. CDR1 is SGHVS, CDR2 FQNEAQ, per germline. The ends were cut back, 2 bases at V and 4 bases at J, with 9 bases in the middle. The CDR3 protein is CASSLSGSGNTIYF. CDR3 DNA sequence: TGTGCCAGCAGCTTATCAGGGTCCGGAAACACCATATATTTT.

Written as DNA, the CDR3 is TGTGCCAGCAGTGCCGGGGGAGGCACAGATACGCAGTATTTT. It codes for CASSAGGGTDTQYF. This rearrangement joins TRBV6-4 to TRBJ2-3; D possibly corresponds to TRBD2 (6 bases). This CDR3 spans 14 amino acids. CDR1 is MRHNA and CDR2 is SNTAGT in the germline V gene. Trimming cost V 4 bases and J 1 base, with 9 bases left between them.

The genes are TRBV7-3 and TRBJ2-2, with 7 nucleotides matching TRBD2. This CDR3 has 16 residues. With V trimmed by 5 bases and J by 7 bases, 13 bases remained unmatched. Germline V gene lookup returns CDR1 SGHTA and CDR2 FQGTGA. The CDR3 region has the DNA TGTGCCAGCAGCCGATCCGGGACCCCGGGGGGCGGGGAGCTGTTTTTT. It is translated as CASSRSGTPGGGELFF.

The J gene is TRBJ2-7, the V gene TRBV12-5; 11 bases line up with TRBD1. The CDR3 is made up of 13 amino acids. From germline, CDR1 is LGHNT and CDR2 FRNRAP. The junction had 1 base not matched to a gene; V was cut back by 3 bases and J by 6 bases. The DNA of the CDR3 is TGTGCTAGTGGTTTTGGGACAGGGGGCGAGCAGTACTTC. Translating gives CASGFGTGGEQYF.

The rearrangement links TRBV5-6 to TRBJ1-1; unclear D gene. Trimming left V 2 bases short and J 3 bases short, with 8 bases between. Germline V gene lookup returns CDR1 SGHDT and CDR2 YYEEEE. The CDR3 spans 13 residues. The CDR3 nucleotides are TGTGCCAGCAGCTTCCAGGTTTACACTGAAGCTTTCTTT. This translates into CASSFQVYTEAFF.

The CDR3 region is CASSLGRVLGNEQYF. The CDR3 nucleotides read TGTGCCAGCAGCTTAGGTCGAGTCCTGGGCAACGAGCAGTACTTC. The chain employs TRBV5-6 and TRBJ2-7, with D unresolved. Trimming stripped 2 bases from V and 5 bases from J, with 17 bases between. The CDR3 loop spans 15 amino acids. Germline CDR1 SGHDT, CDR2 YYEEEE.

This clone was picked up one time. V is TRBV7-2 and J is TRBJ2-1; D may be TRBD2 (7 bases). Looked up from germline, CDR1 is SGHTA and CDR2 is FQGNSA. V was clipped by 5 bases and J by 2 bases, with 13 bases between them. CDR3 length equals 15 residues. This CDR3 is CASSATGGPYNEQFF. In DNA form, the CDR3 reads TGTGCCAGCAGCGCCACGGGGGGCCCCTACAATGAGCAGTTCTTC.

This chain uses TRBV2 with TRBJ1-1, with D maybe TRBD1 (5 bases). The CDR3 is made up of 14 amino acids. Germline V gene data show CDR1 as SNHLY and CDR2 as FYNNEI. Trimming pared 3 bases from V and 1 base from J, leaving 9 bases between. CDR3 nucleotides: TGTGCCAGCAGTGACAGGGTCGGGAACACTGAAGCTTTCTTT. Protein sequence: CASSDRVGNTEAFF.

CDR3 loop: CASSAGQGTGELFF. The CDR3 DNA sequence: TGTGCCAGCAGCGCGGGACAGGGGACCGGGGAGCTGTTTTTT. This chain uses TRBV9 with TRBJ2-2; 10 nucleotides align to TRBD1. This CDR3 has 14 residues. Germline V gives CDR1 SGDLS, CDR2 YYNGEE. J lost 5 bases, V lost 3 bases, and 1 base had no gene match.